A selection of T cell receptor beta chains follows, all from one sample in a study of cytomegalovirus exposure and HLA in healthy donors. Clones were sequenced by immunoSEQ multiplex PCR, and TCRdb holds only the in-frame ones, with some missing. This table holds under 200,000 clones, 70% to 80% found once. Sequencing was carried out using PBMCs. Source of these receptors: a man aged 45-60 years in good health and CMV-seropositive. The CDR3 runs from the conserved cysteine through the conserved F or W. Each record gives: V gene, J gene, CDR3 protein.

>TRBV6-5|TRBJ2-5
CASSYTLQETQYF
>TRBV7-2|TRBJ1-4
CASSRTATNEKLFF
>TRBV7-2|TRBJ1-5
CASRMGQGLNQPQHF
>TRBV18|TRBJ1-2
CASSPSGVGRGYTF
>TRBV7-6|TRBJ2-7
CASSLYGGVDEQYF
>TRBV7-2|TRBJ1-2
CASSPDRGFLSYGYTF
>TRBV27|TRBJ1-1
CASRGGLNTEAFF
>TRBV4-1|TRBJ2-7
CASSQVDRVIDEQYF
>TRBV5-4|TRBJ2-2
CASSLVGENSGELFF
>TRBV5-1|TRBJ1-2
CASSLGGANYGYTF
>TRBV7-2|TRBJ1-1
CASSLVTRNTEAFF
>TRBV2|TRBJ1-4
CATAPDVTGEKLFF
>TRBV4-3|TRBJ1-6
CASSRELTLISPLHF
>TRBV7-6|TRBJ1-6
CASSPGGGEPLHF
>TRBV6-6|TRBJ1-6
CATTSGQRNSPLHF
>TRBV7-6|TRBJ2-7
CASSPLGPSAAYEQYF
>TRBV5-1|TRBJ2-3
CASSVLAGDTDTQYF
>TRBV19|TRBJ1-6
CASSIMGTGNDSPLHF
>TRBV6-5|TRBJ2-7
CASSYGLASHEQYF
>TRBV27|TRBJ1-2
CASTVAGGLTGYTF
>TRBV11-2|TRBJ2-3
CASSRGARGQDTQYF
>TRBV6-6|TRBJ1-2
CASSGARTGGNYGYTF
>TRBV4-1|TRBJ2-3
CASGFSSGGAADTQYF
>TRBV5-1|TRBJ1-1
CASSPALPGNTEAFF
>TRBV4-3|TRBJ1-6
CASSQEQTISPLHF
>TRBV5-8|TRBJ1-1
CASSLQGAPEAFF
>TRBV11-2|TRBJ1-1
CASSRRREEMNTEAFF
>TRBV7-9|TRBJ2-5
CASSLVLRGEETQYF
>TRBV6-5|TRBJ1-1
CASLGAGTEAFF
>TRBV6-1|TRBJ2-5
CASSEFNRHQETQYF
>TRBV18|TRBJ1-5
CASSPGGGQPQHF
>TRBV5-1|TRBJ1-1
CASSLETGVMGTEAFF
>TRBV19|TRBJ1-2
CASSILQGRTNYGYTF
>TRBV11-1|TRBJ2-1
CASSLDLAGQNEQFF
>TRBV25-1|TRBJ2-1
CASSDPSLAGGYNEQFF
>TRBV5-1|TRBJ1-4
CASSAGGVNEKLFF
>TRBV4-3|TRBJ2-1
CASSQDEGDEQFF
>TRBV7-2|TRBJ1-1
CASSKGQVNTEAFF
>TRBV7-6|TRBJ2-5
CASSLSRTGGGQETQYF
>TRBV19|TRBJ1-5
CASRDTVYNQPQHF
>TRBV19|TRBJ1-6
CASTRDRVGSPLHF
>TRBV9|TRBJ2-7
CASSVDQGQYEQYF
>TRBV5-4|TRBJ2-7
CASSHSWTAGRDEQYF
>TRBV18|TRBJ1-1
CASSPQYSRNTEAFF
>TRBV5-4|TRBJ1-1
CASSLGSGISTEAFF
>TRBV5-4|TRBJ1-2
CASSPRTGFNGYTF
>TRBV6-4|TRBJ2-1
CASSPSSGDYNEQFF
>TRBV5-1|TRBJ2-7
CASSLAVQVNEQYF
>TRBV5-8|TRBJ1-1
CASSLVFRLMNTEAFF